A selection of T cell receptor beta chains follows, all from one sample in a study of cytomegalovirus exposure and HLA in healthy donors. TCRdb's copy holds only in-frame clones and misses some; the assay was immunoSEQ multiplex PCR. The sample has under 150,000 clones, around 75% seen once. The sample was PBMCs. The receptors here all came from a woman aged 40 to 50 in good health and CMV-seronegative. Each CDR3 is given with its conserved first and last residue.

v_gene: TRBV11-2
j_gene: TRBJ1-1
CDR3aa: CASTPLLMNTEAFF

v_gene: TRBV27
j_gene: TRBJ1-2
CDR3aa: CASSSLARQVYGYTF

v_gene: TRBV6-5
j_gene: TRBJ2-2
CDR3aa: CASSPQGPAGELFF

v_gene: TRBV28
j_gene: TRBJ1-1
CDR3aa: CASSSGQGSEAFF

v_gene: TRBV2
j_gene: TRBJ2-1
CDR3aa: CASRGDLGGGPHNEQFF

v_gene: TRBV11-2
j_gene: TRBJ1-2
CDR3aa: CASRRGGLDYGYTF

v_gene: TRBV6-6
j_gene: TRBJ2-1
CDR3aa: CASLQMVSGRDNEQFF

v_gene: TRBV7-7
j_gene: TRBJ1-2
CDR3aa: CASSSPGVYFGYTF

v_gene: TRBV15
j_gene: TRBJ2-2
CDR3aa: CATSRERGSGGELFF

v_gene: TRBV4-1
j_gene: TRBJ1-5
CDR3aa: CASSQPARAREDQPQHF

v_gene: TRBV5-1
j_gene: TRBJ1-4
CDR3aa: CASSLGDREGEKLFF

v_gene: TRBV13
j_gene: TRBJ1-2
CDR3aa: CASSRLEGAGLGYTF

v_gene: TRBV6-5
j_gene: TRBJ1-6
CDR3aa: CASSYSTGGAHSPLHF

v_gene: TRBV19
j_gene: TRBJ2-5
CDR3aa: CASSGQPGSGETQYF

v_gene: TRBV5-6
j_gene: TRBJ2-2
CDR3aa: CASSAAPSFLNTGELFF

v_gene: TRBV7-9
j_gene: TRBJ2-7
CDR3aa: CASSSPAVTEQYF

v_gene: TRBV10-3
j_gene: TRBJ1-2
CDR3aa: CAISEFPNYGYTF

v_gene: TRBV2
j_gene: TRBJ1-4
CDR3aa: CASRWELTNEKLFF

v_gene: TRBV7-6
j_gene: TRBJ2-7
CDR3aa: CASSPWTGSAYEQYF

v_gene: TRBV7-7
j_gene: TRBJ2-3
CDR3aa: CASSFYLTDTQYF

v_gene: TRBV6-4
j_gene: TRBJ2-7
CDR3aa: CASSPGLAGVYEQYF

v_gene: TRBV13
j_gene: TRBJ2-7
CDR3aa: CASSLGFQREAIYEQYF

v_gene: TRBV28
j_gene: TRBJ1-2
CDR3aa: CASSLAGVHGYTF

v_gene: TRBV14
j_gene: TRBJ2-7
CDR3aa: CASSQGGQGRDEQYF

v_gene: TRBV5-1
j_gene: TRBJ1-1
CDR3aa: CASSSGGHTEAFF

v_gene: TRBV5-4
j_gene: TRBJ2-5
CDR3aa: CASSSSLDRGETQYF

v_gene: TRBV15
j_gene: TRBJ2-7
CDR3aa: CATRNTGISGGAVYEQYF

v_gene: TRBV9
j_gene: TRBJ2-7
CDR3aa: CASSVSEWAESYEQYF

v_gene: TRBV29-1
j_gene: TRBJ1-1
CDR3aa: CSVEGTGGGAFF

v_gene: TRBV6-5
j_gene: TRBJ2-1
CDR3aa: CASSYSQVGGYNEQFF